The rows below give T cell receptor beta chains drawn from one sample of a study of T cells in Graves' hyperthyroidism and ophthalmopathy. TCRdb ran MiXCR on the multiplex PCR reads and lists one entry per CDR3 protein. This table has about 270,000 distinct CDR3 sequences, 15% appearing once. The material sequenced was blood. The receptors originated from a woman aged 45-65 years with Graves' hyperthyroidism that later progressed to Graves' ophthalmopathy. Both conserved end residues are part of each CDR3. D genes are given only for firm matches. The size field is filled for only some rows; it gives once, few, many or a size class.

J gene,D gene,V gene,clone size,CDR3 protein,CDR3 DNA
TRBJ2-1,.,TRBV7-6,many,CASSLLAGTYNEQFF,TGTGCCAGCAGTCTTCTGGCGGGCACGTACAATGAGCAGTTCTTC
TRBJ2-4,.,TRBV28,many,CASSVDTAKNIQYF,TGTGCCAGCAGTGTCGACACGGCCAAAAACATTCAGTACTTC
TRBJ2-1,TRBD2,TRBV7-9,.,CASSTLPTSGRENEQFF,TGTGCCAGCAGCACCCTCCCGACTAGCGGGAGGGAAAATGAGCAGTTCTTC
TRBJ2-1,TRBD2,TRBV7-2,many,CASSLGLAGGPSEQFF,TGTGCCAGCAGCTTGGGACTAGCGGGAGGCCCGAGTGAGCAGTTCTTC
TRBJ1-1,.,TRBV28,many,CASSLTGGSTEAFF,TGTGCCAGCAGTTTAACGGGGGGGAGTACTGAAGCTTTCTTT
TRBJ1-2,TRBD1,TRBV6-4,once,CASRRDSRYGYTF,TGTGCCAGCAGGAGGGACAGTCGCTATGGCTACACCTTC
TRBJ2-3,TRBD1,TRBV2,.,CALEGGVSSTDTQYF,TGTGCCCTCGAAGGGGGCGTCTCTAGCACAGATACGCAGTATTTT
TRBJ2-1,.,TRBV11-3,few,CASRGSGYCNEQFF,TGTGCCAGCAGGGGGAGTGGTTACTGCAATGAGCAGTTCTTC
TRBJ2-3,.,TRBV18,many,CASSPSGDTQYF,TGTGCCAGCTCCCCTTCCGGGGATACGCAGTATTTT
TRBJ2-7,TRBD2,TRBV27,many,CASSLSGLGTYEQYF,TGTGCCAGCAGTTTATCGGGACTAGGGACCTACGAGCAGTACTTC
TRBJ2-7,TRBD2,TRBV19,many,CASSRTSGSSYEQYF,TGTGCCAGCAGCCGGACTAGCGGGAGCTCCTACGAGCAGTACTTC
TRBJ2-7,TRBD2,TRBV12-3/TRBV12-4,many,CASSLGASGTVEQYF,TGTGCCAGCAGTTTAGGGGCTAGCGGGACAGTAGAGCAGTACTTC
TRBJ2-5,.,TRBV20-1,few,CSARDRGRYQETQYF,TGCAGTGCTAGAGATAGGGGGAGGTACCAAGAGACCCAGTACTTC
TRBJ2-7,.,TRBV28,many,CASSLLSHEQYF,TGTGCCAGCAGTCTCTTGTCCCACGAGCAGTACTTC
TRBJ1-5,TRBD1,TRBV18,.,CASSRTGTGINQPQHF,TGTGCCAGCTCACGAACCGGGACAGGGATAAATCAGCCCCAGCATTTT
TRBJ2-3,.,TRBV20-1,many,CSARDPGHSTDTQYF,TGCAGTGCTAGAGATCCGGGACACAGCACAGATACGCAGTATTTT
TRBJ1-3,.,TRBV5-1,.,CASSLDDGGGNTIYF,TGCGCCAGCAGCTTGGATGACGGGGGAGGTAACACCATATATTTT
TRBJ2-1,.,TRBV6-2/TRBV6-3,.,CASRRAGGVYDEQFF,TGTGCCAGCAGACGGGCAGGGGGGGTCTACGATGAGCAGTTCTTC
TRBJ2-5,.,TRBV7-2,many,CASSSVYSQETQYF,TGTGCCAGCAGCTCTGTATATAGTCAAGAGACCCAGTACTTC
TRBJ1-5,TRBD1,TRBV7-2,.,CASSPQTGEPQHF,TGTGCCAGCAGCCCGCAAACAGGGGAGCCCCAGCATTTT
TRBJ1-2,TRBD1,TRBV18,many,CASSQDRSYGYTF,TGTGCCAGCTCTCAGGACAGGAGCTATGGCTACACCTTC
TRBJ2-1,.,TRBV2,many,CASCPLQGSYNEQFF,TGTGCCAGCTGCCCGTTGCAGGGATCATACAATGAGCAGTTCTTC
TRBJ2-5,.,TRBV28,many,CASSFGGDQETQYF,TGTGCCAGCAGTTTCGGTGGGGACCAAGAGACCCAGTACTTC
TRBJ2-1,.,TRBV12-3/TRBV12-4,many,CASSSPAWRSFYNEQFF,TGTGCCAGCAGTTCACCGGCCTGGCGGTCTTTCTACAATGAGCAGTTCTTC
TRBJ2-1,.,TRBV5-1,many,CASSLAEGNSYNEQFF,TGCGCCAGCAGCTTGGCCGAGGGGAACTCCTACAATGAGCAGTTCTTC
TRBJ2-1,.,TRBV7-3,many,CASSPSPGDNEQFF,TGTGCCAGCAGCCCTTCCCCCGGTGACAATGAGCAGTTCTTC
TRBJ2-1,TRBD1,TRBV18,many,CASSPLGTGGQSEQFF,TGTGCCAGCTCACCACTAGGGACAGGGGGACAGAGTGAGCAGTTCTTC
TRBJ2-2,.,TRBV20-1,many,CSARILRGHTGELFF,TGCAGTGCTAGGATTCTCCGGGGGCACACCGGGGAGCTGTTTTTT
TRBJ1-2,.,TRBV6-1,once,CASSETLRWGYTF,TGTGCCAGCAGTGAAACCCTCAGGTGGGGCTACACCTTC
TRBJ1-4,TRBD1,TRBV15,.,CATRPGTAEKLFF,TGTGCCACCAGGCCCGGGACAGCGGAAAAACTGTTTTTT
TRBJ2-3,.,TRBV14,.,CASSQDVVARGTSTDTQYF,TGTGCCAGCAGCCAAGATGTGGTAGCGCGGGGTACTAGCACAGATACGCAGTATTTT
TRBJ2-3,TRBD2,TRBV27,many,CASSLSIAGDTQYF,TGTGCCAGCAGTTTATCAATAGCGGGAGATACGCAGTATTTT
TRBJ2-3,.,TRBV20-1,many,CSASRTASTDTQYF,TGCAGTGCTTCCAGGACAGCTAGCACAGATACGCAGTATTTT
TRBJ2-3,TRBD1,TRBV12-3/TRBV12-4,many,CASTLDRGAPDTQYF,TGTGCCAGCACCCTGGACAGGGGAGCCCCAGATACGCAGTATTTT
TRBJ2-1,TRBD1,TRBV10-3,many,CAISDSATGTGAWNEQFF,TGTGCCATCAGTGATTCCGCAACCGGGACAGGGGCGTGGAATGAGCAGTTCTTC
TRBJ2-1,TRBD2,TRBV6-5,many,CASSYGTSGNNEQFF,TGTGCCAGCAGTTACGGGACTAGCGGGAACAATGAGCAGTTCTTC
TRBJ1-4,.,TRBV3-1,few,CASSPAVGTNEKLFF,TGTGCCAGCAGCCCGGCCGTCGGGACTAATGAAAAACTGTTTTTT
TRBJ2-5,.,TRBV6-1,many,CASSRGGGRGETQYF,TGTGCCAGCAGCCGGGGTGGGGGGCGCGGAGAGACCCAGTACTTC
TRBJ1-4,.,TRBV7-2,.,CASSLPGATNEKLFF,TGTGCCAGCAGCCTCCCAGGTGCAACTAATGAAAAACTGTTTTTT
TRBJ2-7,.,TRBV4-2,.,CASSQSGEYEQYF,TGTGCCAGCAGCCAATCTGGGGAATACGAGCAGTACTTC
TRBJ2-7,.,TRBV5-1,many,CASSLGYEQYF,TGTGCCAGCAGCTTGGGGTACGAGCAGTACTTC
TRBJ1-1,.,TRBV25-1,many,CASSERRGGGSTEAFF,TGTGCCAGCAGTGAAAGGAGGGGGGGAGGTAGCACTGAAGCTTTCTTT
TRBJ2-7,TRBD1,TRBV7-9,many,CASSRIDRGDEQYF,TGTGCCAGCAGCCGGATTGACAGGGGGGACGAGCAGTACTTC
TRBJ2-3,TRBD2,TRBV29-1,many,CSVEGGGRKKQYF,TGCAGCGTTGAAGGGGGAGGGAGGAAAAAGCAGTATTTT
TRBJ1-2,.,TRBV7-9,.,CASSPPQGYNYGYTF,TGTGCCAGCAGCCCGCCCCAGGGGTATAACTATGGCTACACCTTC
TRBJ1-1,TRBD1,TRBV2,many,CASKGADRGSNTEAFF,TGTGCCAGCAAGGGGGCCGACAGGGGGTCAAACACTGAAGCTTTCTTT
TRBJ1-5,TRBD1,TRBV20-1,.,CSARDFVGQDNQPQHF,TGCAGTGCTAGAGATTTTGTAGGACAGGACAATCAGCCCCAGCATTTT
TRBJ2-1,TRBD2,TRBV4-3,.,CASSQGHVSGNVNEQFF,TGCGCCAGCAGCCAAGGGCACGTTAGCGGGAACGTCAATGAGCAGTTCTTC
TRBJ1-5,.,TRBV6-1,few,CASRGRVSNQPQHF,TGTGCCAGCAGGGGGCGAGTTAGCAATCAGCCCCAGCATTTT
TRBJ2-1,.,TRBV12-3/TRBV12-4,many,CASSLGRVRYNEQFF,TGTGCCAGCAGTCTAGGGAGAGTTCGGTACAATGAGCAGTTCTTC
TRBJ1-2,.,TRBV27,many,CASSQDAVISYGYTF,TGTGCCAGCAGCCAGGACGCCGTTATTAGCTATGGCTACACCTTC
TRBJ2-7,.,TRBV7-2,few,CASSLGARFYEQYF,TGTGCCAGCAGCTTAGGAGCCCGATTCTACGAGCAGTACTTC
TRBJ2-7,TRBD2,TRBV12-3/TRBV12-4,many,CASRTSGRVYEQYF,TGTGCCAGCAGAACTAGCGGGAGGGTTTACGAGCAGTACTTC
TRBJ2-7,.,TRBV19,.,CASSLRGGVYEQYF,TGTGCCAGTAGTCTCAGGGGCGGGGTGTACGAGCAGTACTTC
TRBJ2-5,.,TRBV28,many,CASSSGPTAETQYF,TGTGCCAGCAGTTCCGGCCCGACGGCGGAGACCCAGTACTTC